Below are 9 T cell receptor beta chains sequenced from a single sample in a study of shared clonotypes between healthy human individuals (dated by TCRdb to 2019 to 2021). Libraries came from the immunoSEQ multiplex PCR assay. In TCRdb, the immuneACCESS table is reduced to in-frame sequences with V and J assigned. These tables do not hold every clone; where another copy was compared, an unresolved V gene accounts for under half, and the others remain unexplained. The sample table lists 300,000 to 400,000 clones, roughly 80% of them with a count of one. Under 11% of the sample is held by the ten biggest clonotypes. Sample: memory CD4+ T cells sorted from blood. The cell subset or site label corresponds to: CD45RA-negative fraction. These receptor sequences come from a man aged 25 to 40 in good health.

The CDR3 nucleotides are TGTGCCAGTAGTAAGGGGACAGGGTTAACTCAGCCCCAGCATTTT. It codes for CASSKGTGLTQPQHF. The chain combines TRBV19 with TRBJ1-5; 9 positions agree with TRBD1. CDR1 is LNHDA, CDR2 SQIVND, per germline (reference sequence). Unmatched junction bases numbered 7, after V lost 4 bases and J lost 6 bases. This CDR3 region has 15 residues.

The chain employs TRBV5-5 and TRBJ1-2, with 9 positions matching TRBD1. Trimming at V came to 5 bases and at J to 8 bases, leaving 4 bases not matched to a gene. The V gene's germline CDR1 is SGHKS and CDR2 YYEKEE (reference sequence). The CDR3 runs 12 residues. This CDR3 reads CASRRDREGYTF. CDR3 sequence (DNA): TGTGCCAGCAGACGGGACAGGGAAGGCTACACCTTC.

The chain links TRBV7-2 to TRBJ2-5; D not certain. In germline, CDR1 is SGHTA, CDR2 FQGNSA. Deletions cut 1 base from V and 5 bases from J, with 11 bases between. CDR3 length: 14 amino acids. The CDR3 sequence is CASSLGSRGETQYF. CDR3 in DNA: TGTGCCAGCAGCTTAGGTAGCCGTGGGGAGACCCAGTACTTC.

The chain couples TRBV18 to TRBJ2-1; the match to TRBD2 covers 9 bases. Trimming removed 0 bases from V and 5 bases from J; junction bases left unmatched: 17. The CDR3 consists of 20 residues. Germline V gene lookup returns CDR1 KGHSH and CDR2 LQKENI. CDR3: CASSPPLGRWASGNNNEQFF. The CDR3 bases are TGTGCCAGCTCACCACCGTTGGGGAGGTGGGCTAGCGGGAATAACAATGAGCAGTTCTTC.

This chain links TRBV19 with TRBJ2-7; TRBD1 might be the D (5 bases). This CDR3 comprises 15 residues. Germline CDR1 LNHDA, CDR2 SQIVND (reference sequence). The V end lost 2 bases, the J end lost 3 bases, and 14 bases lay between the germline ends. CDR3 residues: CASSIKGIRGYEQYF. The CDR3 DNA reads TGTGCCAGTAGTATAAAGGGGATTAGGGGCTACGAGCAGTACTTC.

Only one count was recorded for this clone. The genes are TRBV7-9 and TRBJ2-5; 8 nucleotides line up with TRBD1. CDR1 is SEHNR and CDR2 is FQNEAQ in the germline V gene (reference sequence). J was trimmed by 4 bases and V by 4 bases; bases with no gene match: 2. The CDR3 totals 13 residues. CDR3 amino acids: CASSWTGSETQYF. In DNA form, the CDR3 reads TGTGCCAGCAGCTGGACAGGGTCAGAGACCCAGTACTTC.

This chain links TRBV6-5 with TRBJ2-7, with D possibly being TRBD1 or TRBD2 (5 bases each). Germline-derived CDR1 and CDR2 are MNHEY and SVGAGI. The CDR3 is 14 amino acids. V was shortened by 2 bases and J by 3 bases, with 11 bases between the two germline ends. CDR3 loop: CASSYGGIYYEQYF. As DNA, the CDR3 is TGTGCCAGCAGTTACGGGGGAATCTACTACGAGCAGTACTTC.

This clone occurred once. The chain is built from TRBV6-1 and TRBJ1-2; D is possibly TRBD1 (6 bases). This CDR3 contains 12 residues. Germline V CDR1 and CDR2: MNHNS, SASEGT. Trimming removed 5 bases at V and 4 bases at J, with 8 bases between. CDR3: CASSSDSYGYTF. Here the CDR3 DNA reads TGTGCCAGCAGTTCGGACAGCTATGGCTACACCTTC.

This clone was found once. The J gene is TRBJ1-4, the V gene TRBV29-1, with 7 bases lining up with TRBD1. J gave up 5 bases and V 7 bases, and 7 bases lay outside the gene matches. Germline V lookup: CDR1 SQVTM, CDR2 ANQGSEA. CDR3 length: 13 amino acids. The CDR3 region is CSAYSGQNEKLFF. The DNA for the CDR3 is TGCAGCGCGTACTCGGGACAGAATGAAAAACTGTTTTTT.